This T cell receptor (beta chain) is drawn from a study of blood T cell repertoires in COVID-19. Study details: The samples span acute and convalescent COVID-19 from the United States, Italy and Spain. T cells, B-cell-depleted T cells, or PBMCs supplied cDNA or gDNA.

Germline assignment: CDR1 LNHDA and CDR2 SQIVND (reference sequence). CDR3 size: 14 residues. V lost 3 bases, J lost 7 bases, and 15 bases lay in between. Per the original methods: Nucleated cell number was recorded as an estimate derived from reference gene primer amplification. The data were produced by immunoSEQ multiplex PCR, yet TCRdb's version contains in-frame clones alone and is incomplete. V, J and clone size were drawn from that table, and D and trimming were deduced from the DNA. This sample has under 80,000 clones; more than 75% occur once, and the top ten carry around 12%. This sequence originates from a human donor in a cohort sampled during active COVID-19. The V gene is TRBV19, the J gene TRBJ1-1; TRBD1 is a possible D gene (6 bases). The sequencing sample was made of peripheral blood. The CDR3 coding sequence is TGTGCCAGTAGTATTGGGCCCCAGGGGAATGAAGCTTTCTTT. Amino acid sequence: CASSIGPQGNEAFF. Looking up the rest from reference TRBV19 and TRBJ1-1 gives the full variable domain: DGGITQSPKYLFRKEGQNVTLSCEQNLNHDAMYWYRQDPGQGLRLIYYSQIVNDFQKGDIAEGYSVSREKKESFPLTVTSAQKNPTAFYLCASSIGPQGNEAFFGQGTRLTVV.